This T cell receptor beta chain was sequenced during a study of control samples from healthy donors and cancer patients. Libraries were prepared by immunoSEQ multiplex PCR; TCRdb keeps only in-frame clonotypes and omits some of them. This sample has some 200,000 clones, with 91% found just once. The CDR3 has 17 amino acids. Germline V lookup: CDR1 SGHRS, CDR2 YFSETQ. The junction had 11 bases not matched to a gene; V was cut back by 5 bases and J by 5 bases. This rearrangement joins TRBV5-1 to TRBJ2-3; 13 bases line up with TRBD2. Material for sequencing was blood. The clonotype originates from a woman in her 30s in good health. The CDR3 DNA reads as TGCGCCAGCAGGGACCCCGGGACTAGCGGGGCCAGAGATACGCAGTATTTT. Its translation is CASRDPGTSGARDTQYF. Full variable domain (outside the CDR3, taken from reference TRBV5-1 and TRBJ2-3): KAGVTQTPRYLIKTRGQQVTLSCSPISGHRSVSWYQQTPGQGLQFLFEYFSETQRNKGNFPGRFSGRQFSNSRSEMNVSTLELGDSALYLCASRDPGTSGARDTQYFGPGTRLTVL.